The TCR beta chain under discussion was sequenced for a study of T cells in Graves' hyperthyroidism and ophthalmopathy. The CDR3 extends over 15 amino acids. The V gene lost 6 bases and the J gene lost 5 bases, with 19 bases spanning the gap. Germline CDR1 SNHLY, CDR2 FYNNEI. RNA transcripts gave rise to amplified TCR beta CDR3 regions. TCR CDR3 underwent first-round RT-PCR with the HTBI primer set. TCRdb reprocessed the multiplex PCR reads via MiXCR and lists one record per CDR3 protein. Here the sample spans under 700,000 distinct CDR3 sequences, roughly 17% being singletons. The study, taken as a whole, reports: The model made its ophthalmopathy prediction, and onset followed a median around six months later. Patients with ophthalmopathy were separated from those with stable hyperthyroidism by a 13 V-J model. Most expanded thyroid clonotypes above 0.001 recurred in blood.

This clonotype turned up a few times. The antigen remains undetermined. This clonotype originated in a young woman with Graves' hyperthyroidism. The chain has TRBV2 and TRBJ1-1; tentative D call: TRBD1 (6 bases). What was sequenced was blood. As DNA, the CDR3 is TGTGCCAGCAGAGAGAGACAGGTTCAAGGTACTGAAGCTTTCTTT. It specifies CASRERQVQGTEAFF.